One sample yielded the 18 T cell receptor beta chains listed below, sequenced in a study of T cells in Graves' hyperthyroidism and ophthalmopathy. Regions amplified from RNA transcripts were the TCR beta CDR3 regions. First-round RT-PCR with HTBI primers amplified the TCR CDR3 region. TCRdb called the multiplex PCR reads again in MiXCR, with one record for every CDR3 protein. The sample includes 95,000 to 110,000 distinct CDR3 sequences, roughly 15% of them seen just once. Sequenced input: blood. Every receptor here comes from a woman aged 50 to 60 with Graves' hyperthyroidism.

This clonotype was counted only a few times. One end of the junction varies from germline; a read error may be responsible. The CDR3 region is CAGSYQEWATQYF. CDR3 in DNA: TGTGCCGGCAGTTACCAGGAGTGGGCGACCCAGTACTTC. The chain recombines TRBV6-6 with TRBJ2-5, with D uncertain. The CDR3 runs 13 residues. Germline V gene lookup returns CDR1 MNHNY and CDR2 SVGAGI (reference sequence).

This clonotype was counted at least ten times. The chain recombines TRBV20-1 with TRBJ2-1; a possible D gene is TRBD1 (6 bases). The V and J ends lost 1 base and 6 bases respectively, with 13 bases between them. The CDR3 has 14 residues. CDR1 is DFQATT and CDR2 is SNEGSKA in the germline V gene (reference sequence). The CDR3 loop is CSARVPGHPNEQFF. The CDR3, as DNA: TGCAGTGCTAGAGTCCCGGGACATCCCAATGAGCAGTTCTTC.

This clonotype was seen many times. The V gene is TRBV20-1, the J gene TRBJ2-6; D is ambiguous. Trimming took off 6 bases at V and 2 bases at J, with 11 bases between the two ends. The CDR3 is made up of 14 amino acids. Looked up from germline, CDR1 is DFQATT and CDR2 is SNEGSKA (reference sequence). For the CDR3, the DNA is TGCAGTGCGCCGCCGCGAACTGGGGCCAACGTCCTGACTTTC. Amino acids: CSAPPRTGANVLTF.

This clonotype was found many times. The rearrangement uses TRBV5-1 and TRBJ2-3, with 8 bases lining up with TRBD2. The V gene's germline CDR1 is SGHRS and CDR2 YFSETQ. The CDR3 is 15 amino acids. J was trimmed by 2 bases and V by 1 base; bases with no gene match: 3. DNA of the CDR3: TGCGCCAGCAGCTTGACTAGCGGATTCACAGATACGCAGTATTTT. Translation: CASSLTSGFTDTQYF.

This clonotype was seen ten or more times. The gene calls are TRBV6-5 and TRBJ1-1, with a possible D match to TRBD1 (5 bases). V shed 1 base and J shed 0 bases, with 9 bases lying between them. The CDR3 consists of 15 residues. Germline V gene lookup returns CDR1 MNHEY and CDR2 SVGAGI. CDR3 sequence reads: CASSYWQGVNTEAFF. The CDR3 DNA reads TGTGCCAGCAGTTACTGGCAGGGTGTGAACACTGAAGCTTTCTTT.

This clonotype has ten or more counts. This chain joins TRBV5-8 and TRBJ1-2; D ambiguous. CDR1 is SGHTS and CDR2 is YDEGEE in the germline V gene. Between the trimmed V and J ends, which lost 1 base and 2 bases, there was a span of 9 bases. This CDR3 is built from 14 residues. CDR3 sequence: CASSLNPSNYGYTF. As DNA, the CDR3 is TGTGCCAGCAGCTTGAATCCGAGCAACTATGGCTACACCTTC.

This clonotype was observed at least ten times. The rearrangement joins TRBV30 to TRBJ1-1; perhaps TRBD1 as D (6 bases). Trimming stripped 1 base from V and 4 bases from J, with 16 bases between. Germline CDR1 GTSNPN, CDR2 SVGIG (reference sequence). The CDR3 runs 15 residues. The CDR3 region is CAWSGQGFAGTEAFF. The CDR3 DNA reads TGTGCCTGGAGTGGCCAGGGGTTCGCCGGCACTGAAGCTTTCTTT.

V usage is TRBV20-1 and J usage is TRBJ1-5; 10 bases line up with TRBD1. Germline CDR1 and CDR2: DFQATT and SNEGSKA (reference sequence). V gave up 0 bases and J gave up 4 bases; unmatched junction bases: 6. The CDR3 consists of 16 residues. The chain's CDR3 is CSARDAGTGENQPQHF. The CDR3 bases are TGCAGTGCTAGAGATGCCGGGACAGGGGAAAATCAGCCCCAGCATTTT.

The table lists this clonotype with a few counts. CDR3 sequence (DNA): TGTGCCAGCAGGCAGACAGGGCATCCAAACGAGCAGTACTTC. Amino acids: CASRQTGHPNEQYF. This chain uses TRBV28 with TRBJ2-7; 7 positions agree with TRBD1. Germline assignment: CDR1 MDHEN and CDR2 SYDVKM. V dropped 6 bases and J dropped 5; count of bases not matched to a gene: 10. This CDR3 has 14 amino acids.

This clonotype occurred many times. The rearrangement links TRBV20-1 to TRBJ2-7; unclear D gene. CDR3 length: 12 amino acids. Germline V CDR1 and CDR2: DFQATT, SNEGSKA (reference sequence). V was pared by 8 bases and J by 2 bases, with 13 bases between. DNA for the CDR3: TGCAGTTCAAGCCCGAAGGCCTACGAGCAGTACTTC. Translating gives CSSSPKAYEQYF.

This clonotype has only a few counts. The chain links TRBV5-1 to TRBJ2-7, with 16 bases that match TRBD2. The CDR3 has 16 residues. V lost 5 bases to trimming and J lost 4 bases; unmatched junction nucleotides: 6. The germline CDR1 and CDR2 sequences are SGHRS and YFSETQ. CDR3 in DNA: TGCGCCAGCAGGGTGGGACTAGCGGGAGGGAAGTACGAGCAGTACTTC. Its translation is CASRVGLAGGKYEQYF.

Notes on this clonotype: This may come from a read error, since a much larger clone is one base off. This is likely a read error, given that the CDR3 carries no conserved phenylalanine or tryptophan at its end. This rearrangement joins TRBV28 to TRBJ2-2; 7 bases are a match to TRBD2. CDR3 size: 17 residues. The V gene end was trimmed by 5 bases and the J gene end by 4 bases; junction bases not matched to a gene: 13. Germline V CDR1 and CDR2: MDHEN, SYDVKM. DNA for the CDR3: TGTGCCAGCAGTCCATCTGACCGGGAGGCGACCACCGGGGAGCTGTTTCTT. It yields the protein CASSPSDREATTGELFL.

This clonotype was detected ten times or more. This chain connects TRBV18 to TRBJ1-4, with TRBD1 identical over 10 bases. Germline CDR1 is KGHSH and CDR2 is LQKENI. Losses at the gene ends were 1 base for V and 6 bases for J; bases not matched to a gene: 2. CDR3 length equals 15 residues. The CDR3 DNA is TGTGCCAGCTCACCACAGGGGACAGGGGATGAAAAACTGTTTTTT. Translating gives CASSPQGTGDEKLFF.

This clonotype was counted at least ten times. V is TRBV5-1 and J is TRBJ1-4, with 9 bases aligning to TRBD1. Trimming cost V 7 bases and J 7 bases; bases outside gene matches: 8. CDR3 length equals 14 residues. Per germline, CDR1 SGHRS and CDR2 YFSETQ. The CDR3 is CASSPGQGGEKLFF. The CDR3 coding sequence is TGCGCCAGCTCACCGGGACAGGGAGGTGAAAAACTGTTTTTT.

V usage is TRBV4-2 and J usage is TRBJ2-1; D gene uncertain. Germline lookup yields CDR1 LGHNA and CDR2 YNFKEQ. The length of the CDR3 is 14 residues. Trimming took off 3 bases at V and 5 bases at J, with 11 bases between the two ends. The CDR3 sequence: CASSHLTPNNEQFF. The CDR3 DNA reads as TGTGCCAGCAGCCACTTGACACCAAACAATGAGCAGTTCTTC.

This clonotype was counted at least ten times. The genes are TRBV5-8 and TRBJ2-2, with 7 bases identical to TRBD1. This CDR3 is 15 amino acids long. Germline CDR1 reads SGHTS; CDR2 reads YDEGEE. The V segment lost 2 bases and the J segment 4 bases; nucleotides outside the gene matches: 5. DNA for the CDR3: TGTGCCAGCAGCTTCACAGGGGTGGGCACCGGGGAGCTGTTTTTT. As protein: CASSFTGVGTGELFF.

This clonotype was counted at least ten times. The chain combines TRBV6-1 with TRBJ2-7; D uncertain. This CDR3 is built from 12 residues. The V gene lost 5 bases and the J gene lost 6 bases, with 11 bases spanning the gap. The germline V gene has CDR1 MNHNS and CDR2 SASEGT. The CDR3 DNA sequence: TGTGCCAGCAGTTCATCGACCTTCGAGCAGTACGTC. This gives the protein CASSSSTFEQYV.

This chain links TRBV5-1 with TRBJ2-1, with D perhaps being TRBD1 or TRBD2 (8 bases each). The V end was cut by 7 bases, the J end by 4 bases, with 27 bases between. Germline V gives CDR1 SGHRS, CDR2 YFSETQ. CDR3 length equals 18 residues. Written as DNA, the CDR3 is TGCGCCAGCCGAAGGACAGGGTCAACTAGCGGATTATACAATGAGCAGTTCTTC. Translation gives CASRRTGSTSGLYNEQFF. Together with reference TRBV5-1 and TRBJ2-1, the CDR3 gives the full variable domain: KAGVTQTPRYLIKTRGQQVTLSCSPISGHRSVSWYQQTPGQGLQFLFEYFSETQRNKGNFPGRFSGRQFSNSRSEMNVSTLELGDSALYLCASRRTGSTSGLYNEQFFGPGTRLTVL.